The 32 T cell receptor beta chains given below trace back to one sample, sequenced in a study of regulatory T cells in long-lasting Graves disease. Construction of TCR beta libraries relied on iRepertoire HTBI primers and on Arm-PCR targeting CDR3 regions. TCRdb reanalysed the multiplex PCR reads using MiXCR and keeps one entry per CDR3 protein. Of about 240,000 distinct CDR3 sequences listed, about 19% were seen once; the top ten hold about 15%. The time point here: newly diagnosed GD, antithyroid drugs for less than 3 months. Extracted RNA from PBMCs served as the source of the TCR library. Material: peripheral blood mononuclear cells (PBMCs), obtained at new diagnosis, from a patient treated with antithyroid drugs. The receptor set was obtained from a female donor with Graves disease.

This clonotype was detected many times. The chain has TRBV18 and TRBJ2-1, with TRBD2 identical over 11 bases. Germline CDR1 is KGHSH and CDR2 is LQKENI. The trim removed 6 bases at V and 6 bases at J, leaving 10 bases unmatched. The CDR3 has 16 amino acids. CDR3: CASSPLLAGVANEQFF. In DNA, the CDR3 is TGTGCCAGCTCCCCATTACTAGCGGGAGTGGCCAATGAGCAGTTCTTC.

The rearrangement joins TRBV19 to TRBJ1-2; D not certain. V dropped 3 bases and J dropped 8 bases, with 13 bases sitting between them. The CDR3 is 13 residues long. CDR1 and CDR2 (germline): LNHDA, SQIVND (reference sequence). DNA of the CDR3: TGTGCCAGTAGTATCCGGGAGGTTGGAGGCTACACCTTC. It specifies CASSIREVGGYTF. Filled out from reference TRBV19 and TRBJ1-2, the complete variable domain reads DGGITQSPKYLFRKEGQNVTLSCEQNLNHDAMYWYRQDPGQGLRLIYYSQIVNDFQKGDIAEGYSVSREKKESFPLTVTSAQKNPTAFYLCASSIREVGGYTFGSGTRLTVV.

Here the CDR3 DNA reads TGTGCCAGCAGTTTTAGGAACTCAGGCGGATCGAACACTGAAGCTTTCTTT. Translated, it gives CASSFRNSGGSNTEAFF. The rearrangement joins TRBV27 to TRBJ1-1; D call uncertain. V lost 3 bases and J lost 1, with 18 bases in between. This CDR3 contains 17 residues. The germline V gene has CDR1 MNHEY and CDR2 SMNVEV (reference sequence).

This clonotype was seen at least ten times. V is TRBV28 and J is TRBJ1-3; D not resolved. This CDR3 is 14 amino acids long. CDR1 is MDHEN, CDR2 SYDVKM, per germline. V lost 7 bases and J 0 bases, leaving 10 bases between the germline ends. The CDR3 sequence is CASNLGYSGNTIYF. CDR3 in DNA: TGTGCCAGCAACTTGGGATACTCTGGAAACACCATATATTTT. Filled out from reference TRBV28 and TRBJ1-3, the complete variable domain reads DVKVTQSSRYLVKRTGEKVFLECVQDMDHENMFWYRQDPGLGLRLIYFSYDVKMKEKGDIPEGYSVSREKKERFSLILESASTNQTSMYLCASNLGYSGNTIYFGEGSWLTVV.

This clonotype was counted at least ten times. This chain joins TRBV20-1 and TRBJ2-6, with a tentative D call TRBD1 (5 bases). The CDR3 covers 15 residues. Germline lookup yields CDR1 DFQATT and CDR2 SNEGSKA (reference sequence). V was clipped by 5 bases and J by 2 bases, with 13 bases between them. Here the CDR3 DNA reads TGCAGTGCTCGTACCTCAGGGCCTGGGGCCAACGTCCTGACTTTC. It specifies CSARTSGPGANVLTF.

Ten or more counts support this clonotype. V gene TRBV15 combines with J gene TRBJ2-3, with 8 bases identical to TRBD1. The CDR3 consists of 15 residues. From germline, CDR1 is LNHNV and CDR2 YYDKDF (reference sequence). V gave up 2 bases and J gave up 6 bases; unmatched junction bases: 7. CDR3 amino acids: CATSRIGQGRDTQYF. CDR3 sequence (DNA): TGTGCCACCAGCAGAATCGGACAGGGTCGCGATACGCAGTATTTT.

This clonotype was counted at least ten times. The rearrangement links TRBV28 to TRBJ2-2; possible D gene TRBD2, 6 bases. CDR1 and CDR2 from the germline V gene are MDHEN and SYDVKM. Trimming stripped 2 bases from V and 4 bases from J, with 17 bases between. The CDR3 runs to 17 residues. The CDR3 loop reads CASSLRLLTSRTGELFF. In DNA form, the CDR3 reads TGTGCCAGCAGTTTACGCCTTTTGACTAGTCGCACCGGGGAGCTGTTTTTT.

This clonotype was seen more than once but under ten times. The V gene is TRBV7-8, the J gene TRBJ2-5; D is unclear. There are 14 residues in the CDR3. V was clipped by 4 bases and J by 2 bases, with 11 bases between them. Germline V gene data show CDR1 as SGHVS and CDR2 as FQNEAQ. The CDR3 region has the DNA TGTGCCAGCAGCTCTCTCCGGAGACAAGAGACCCAGTACTTC. This codes for CASSSLRRQETQYF.

The chain has TRBV11-3 and TRBJ1-3; D might be TRBD1 (6 bases). The germline gives CDR1 SGHNT, CDR2 YENEEA. The V end was cut by 0 bases, the J end by 0 bases, with 15 bases between. This CDR3 region has 18 residues. In nucleotides, the CDR3 is TGTGCCAGCAGCTTAGATGGCGTTACAGGGTACTCTGGAAACACCATATATTTT. It is translated as CASSLDGVTGYSGNTIYF. The entire variable domain, with the rest obtained from reference TRBV11-3 and TRBJ1-3, is as follows: EAGVVQSPRYKIIEKKQPVAFWCNPISGHNTLYWYLQNLGQGPELLIRYENEEAVDDSQLPKDRFSAERLKGVDSTLKIQPAELGDSAVYLCASSLDGVTGYSGNTIYFGEGSWLTVV.

This clonotype has at least ten counts. This chain joins TRBV6-2 or TRBV6-3 and TRBJ2-1; 8 positions match TRBD1. This CDR3 has 13 amino acids. J was trimmed by 8 bases and V by 5 bases; bases with no gene match: 5. Germline loops: CDR1 MNHEY, CDR2 SVGEGT. As DNA, the CDR3 is TGTGCCAGCAGTCGACAGGGGATCCATGAGCAGTTCTTC. Protein: CASSRQGIHEQFF.

The rearrangement links TRBV28 to TRBJ1-2; D ambiguous. CDR3 length: 14 amino acids. Germline values: CDR1 MDHEN, CDR2 SYDVKM. Trimming pared 8 bases from V and 6 bases from J, leaving 19 bases between. CDR3: CASRFPGVINGYTF. The CDR3 DNA follows: TGTGCCAGCCGGTTTCCAGGTGTGATCAATGGCTACACCTTC.

This clonotype was detected many times. The chain recombines TRBV20-1 with TRBJ2-5; 14 bases map to TRBD2. From germline, CDR1 is DFQATT and CDR2 SNEGSKA (reference sequence). The CDR3 consists of 15 residues. V gave up 6 bases and J gave up 5 bases; unmatched junction bases: 8. This CDR3 reads CSARLAGGPGETQYF. The CDR3 DNA reads TGCAGTGCCAGACTAGCGGGGGGGCCGGGGGAGACCCAGTACTTC.

This clonotype was seen only a few times. This may stem from a read error, because a much larger clone lies one nucleotide away. The chain links TRBV18 to TRBJ2-1, with a possible D match to TRBD1 (6 bases). The CDR3 loop spans 13 amino acids. Germline CDR1 and CDR2: KGHSH and LQKENI. CDR3: CASSAFLDSEQLF. The CDR3 DNA follows: TGTGCCAGCTCAGCATTTCTGGACAGTGAGCAGCTCTTC. Full variable domain (rest looked up from reference TRBV18 and TRBJ2-1): NAGVMQNPRHLVRRRGQEARLRCSPMKGHSHVYWYRQLPEEGLKFMVYLQKENIIDESGMPKERFSAEFPKEGPSILRIQQVVRGDSAAYFCASSAFLDSEQLFGPGTRLTVL.

This clonotype was observed a few times. This chain joins TRBV5-1 and TRBJ2-3; weak D call: TRBD1 (6 bases). The CDR3 runs 15 residues. V was clipped by 5 bases and J by 0 bases, with 13 bases between them. Germline CDR1 reads SGHRS; CDR2 reads YFSETQ. CDR3 DNA: TGCGCCAGCAGGCCGGGACATGGAAGCACAGATACGCAGTATTTT. Translated, it gives CASRPGHGSTDTQYF. Full variable domain (outside the CDR3, taken from reference TRBV5-1 and TRBJ2-3): KAGVTQTPRYLIKTRGQQVTLSCSPISGHRSVSWYQQTPGQGLQFLFEYFSETQRNKGNFPGRFSGRQFSNSRSEMNVSTLELGDSALYLCASRPGHGSTDTQYFGPGTRLTVL.

The chain links TRBV28 to TRBJ2-2; maybe TRBD2 (5 bases). This CDR3 has 18 amino acids. V lost 3 bases, J lost 1 base, and 18 bases lay in between. Per germline, CDR1 MDHEN and CDR2 SYDVKM. The CDR3 region has the DNA TGTGCCAGCAGTTTGTTGTACTCGGGGAACGAGAACACCGGGGAGCTGTTTTTT. This codes for CASSLLYSGNENTGELFF. The variable domain in full, with the rest retrieved from reference TRBV28 and TRBJ2-2, is DVKVTQSSRYLVKRTGEKVFLECVQDMDHENMFWYRQDPGLGLRLIYFSYDVKMKEKGDIPEGYSVSREKKERFSLILESASTNQTSMYLCASSLLYSGNENTGELFFGEGSRLTVL.

This clonotype was seen more than once but under ten times. The V call is TRBV24-1, the J call TRBJ2-1; D is possibly TRBD1 (5 bases). Germline V lookup: CDR1 KGHDR, CDR2 SFDVKD. The CDR3 is made up of 15 amino acids. Trimming left V 1 base short and J 4 bases short, with 10 bases between. The CDR3 loop reads CATSDFRRQYNEQFF. The CDR3, as DNA: TGTGCCACCAGTGATTTTAGGCGACAGTACAATGAGCAGTTCTTC.

With respect to this clonotype: A read error is likely here: a far larger clone is one base away. The V and J genes are TRBV6-1 and TRBJ2-3, with D possibly called TRBD1 or TRBD2 (5 bases each). V gave up 3 bases and J gave up 6 bases, with 19 bases separating them. From germline, CDR1 is MNHNS and CDR2 SASEGT. The CDR3 has 16 residues. The chain's CDR3 is CASSDFGQGARDTQYF. CDR3 nucleotides: TGTGCCAGCAGTGACTTCGGTCAGGGAGCTCGGGATACGCAGTATTTT.

As regards this clonotype: The junction departs from germline at one end; a sequencing error may be responsible. This chain connects TRBV20-1 to TRBJ2-2; the match to TRBD2 covers 8 bases. In germline, CDR1 is DFQATT, CDR2 SNEGSKA (reference sequence). The CDR3 totals 18 residues. CDR3 nucleotides: TGCAGTACTAGAGGGCTATATACGGGGGGGGGGAGCACCGGGGAGCTGTTTTTT. This encodes CSTRGLYTGGGSTGELFF.

This clonotype was seen only a few times. This clone may be a read error of a much larger clone one base away. The chain recombines TRBV20-1 with TRBJ2-2; D ambiguous. CDR3 length: 13 amino acids. Trimming took off 4 bases at V and 0 bases at J, with 6 bases between the two ends. Germline V gene data show CDR1 as DFQATT and CDR2 as SNEGSKA (reference sequence). Here the CDR3 DNA reads TGCAGTGCTACCTGCACGAACACCGGGGAGCTGTTTTTT. Translated: CSATCTNTGELFF.

This clonotype was picked up many times. The chain links TRBV19 to TRBJ2-1, with 13 bases that match TRBD2. Trimming took 6 bases from V and 9 from J; bases not matched to a gene: 11. This CDR3 is built from 16 residues. Germline CDR1 reads LNHDA; CDR2 reads SQIVND (reference sequence). CDR3 amino acids: CASSSQRTSGRTEQFF. CDR3 DNA: TGTGCCAGTAGCTCCCAGAGGACTAGCGGGAGAACTGAGCAGTTCTTC.

In this sample, this clonotype turned up many times. The CDR3 coding sequence is TGTGCCAGCAGCATACAGGGCCATAATTCACCCCTCCACTTT. It is translated as CASSIQGHNSPLHF. This chain uses TRBV7-2 with TRBJ1-6; D is possibly TRBD1 (6 bases). The germline gives CDR1 SGHTA, CDR2 FQGNSA. V gave up 5 bases and J gave up 5 bases, with 10 bases separating them. This CDR3 comprises 14 residues.

With respect to this clonotype: It may be a read error: a sequence one base away is much more abundant. The CDR3 DNA reads as TGCGCCAGCAGCCTCCGCGCTAGCGGGGGCGAGCAGTACTTC. Translation gives CASSLRASGGEQYF. This sequence joins TRBV5-1 and TRBJ2-7; 10 positions match TRBD2. V lost 4 bases and J lost 6; bases outside the gene matches: 7. This CDR3 is 14 amino acids long. Germline CDR1 SGHRS, CDR2 YFSETQ.

This clonotype was seen at least ten times. The rearrangement links TRBV7-9 to TRBJ1-6, with a tentative D call TRBD1 (5 bases). The V end was cut by 5 bases, the J end by 0 bases, with 11 bases between. The CDR3 totals 16 residues. CDR1 and CDR2 (germline): SEHNR, FQNEAQ (reference sequence). CDR3: CASSLGALSYNSPLHF. CDR3 DNA sequence: TGTGCCAGCAGCCTCGGGGCTCTCTCCTATAATTCACCCCTCCACTTT.

Remarks on this clonotype: A read error is likely here: a far larger clone is one base away. V is TRBV7-2 and J is TRBJ2-2; a weak D match, TRBD2 (6 bases). Germline V gene sequence: CDR1 SGHTA, CDR2 FQGNSA. The CDR3 loop spans 14 amino acids. Trimming left V 5 bases short and J 6 bases short, with 13 bases between. The DNA for the CDR3 is TGTGCCAGCAGCCCGCGGGAAGTGGCCGGGGAGCTGTTTTTT. It translates to CASSPREVAGELFF.

V gene TRBV18 combines with J gene TRBJ2-1; possibly TRBD1 or TRBD2 for D (6 bases each). Germline V gives CDR1 KGHSH, CDR2 LQKENI. V gave up 6 bases and J gave up 8 bases, with 17 bases separating them. The CDR3 consists of 14 residues. CDR3 sequence reads: CASSQDSGEDEQFF. The CDR3 DNA reads as TGTGCCAGCTCCCAGGACTCAGGGGAGGATGAGCAGTTCTTC.

A word on this clonotype: A read error may account for a junction end that differs from germline. The genes are TRBV4-1 and TRBJ2-1; 13 bases match TRBD2. Germline V gene sequence: CDR1 MGHRA, CDR2 YSYEKL. The CDR3 sequence is 17 residues long. CDR3 residues: CASSLAVGLAGEAGQLF. The CDR3 DNA sequence: TGCGCCAGCAGCCTAGCAGTCGGACTAGCGGGAGAAGCTGGGCAGCTCTTC.

This clonotype was observed many times. The J gene is TRBJ1-1, the V gene TRBV7-9; the match to TRBD1 covers 10 bases. CDR1 is SEHNR and CDR2 is FQNEAQ in the germline V gene (reference sequence). V dropped 0 bases and J dropped 4; count of bases not matched to a gene: 2. The length of the CDR3 is 15 residues. CDR3: CASSLARTGGTEAFF. For the CDR3, the DNA is TGTGCCAGCAGCTTAGCGAGGACAGGGGGCACTGAAGCTTTCTTT.

Regarding this clonotype: This probably arose from a read error, given a far larger clone one base away. The gene calls are TRBV5-6 and TRBJ2-3; 7 nucleotides match TRBD2. This CDR3 spans 13 amino acids. Germline-derived CDR1 and CDR2 are SGHDT and YYEEEE. CDR3 DNA sequence: TGTGCCGGCAGCCCGCGGGAGACAGATACGCAGTATTTT. Translated: CAGSPRETDTQYF.

At least ten counts were recorded for this clonotype. The chain has TRBV7-2 and TRBJ1-6, with 7 bases lining up with TRBD1. The CDR3 loop spans 19 amino acids. With 3 bases clipped from V and 0 bases from J, the junction kept 11 bases outside the gene matches. Germline loops: CDR1 SGHTA, CDR2 FQGNSA. CDR3 sequence: CASSFLQGLSRSYNSPLHF. CDR3 nucleotides: TGTGCCAGCAGCTTTCTACAGGGGTTAAGTCGCTCCTATAATTCACCCCTCCACTTT.

This clonotype occurred many times. CDR3 region: CASSQDVVANEKLFF. In nucleotides, the CDR3 is TGCGCCAGCAGCCAAGACGTGGTTGCAAATGAAAAACTGTTTTTT. This sequence joins TRBV4-1 and TRBJ1-4, with D unclear. V lost 0 bases, J lost 5 bases, and 10 bases lay in between. CDR1 and CDR2 from the germline V gene are MGHRA and YSYEKL. The CDR3 extends over 15 amino acids.

The genes are TRBV6-5 and TRBJ1-1, with TRBD1 as a possible D gene (6 bases). In germline, CDR1 is MNHEY, CDR2 SVGAGI. The germline V and J ends were trimmed by 2 bases and 0 bases, with 7 bases remaining between them. There are 14 residues in the CDR3. As DNA, the CDR3 is TGTGCCAGCAGTTACAGGGGGTTGAACACTGAAGCTTTCTTT. Amino acid sequence: CASSYRGLNTEAFF.

The rearrangement joins TRBV12-3 or TRBV12-4 to TRBJ1-4, with D unclear. Trimming cost V 4 bases and J 3 bases, with 9 bases left between them. The CDR3 loop spans 14 amino acids. CDR3 in amino acids: CASSSHGSNEKLFF. CDR3 bases: TGTGCCAGCAGTTCGCACGGATCTAATGAAAAACTGTTTTTT.